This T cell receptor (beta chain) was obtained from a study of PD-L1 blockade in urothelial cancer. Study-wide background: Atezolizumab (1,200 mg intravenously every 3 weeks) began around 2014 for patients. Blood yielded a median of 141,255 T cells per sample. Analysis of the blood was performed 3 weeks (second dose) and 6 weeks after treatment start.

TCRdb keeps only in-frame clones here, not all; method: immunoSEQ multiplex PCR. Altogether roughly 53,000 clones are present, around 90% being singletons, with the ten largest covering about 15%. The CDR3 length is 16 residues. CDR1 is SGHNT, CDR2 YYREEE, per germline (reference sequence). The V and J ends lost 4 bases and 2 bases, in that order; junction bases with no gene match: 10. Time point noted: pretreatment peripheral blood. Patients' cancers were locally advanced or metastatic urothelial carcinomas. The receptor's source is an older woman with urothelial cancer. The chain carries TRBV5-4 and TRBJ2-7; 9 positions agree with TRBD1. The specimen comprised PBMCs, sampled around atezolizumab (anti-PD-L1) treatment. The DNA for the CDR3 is TGTGCCAGCAGCCTCGGGACAGGGAAACTGGCCTACGAGCAGTACTTC. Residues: CASSLGTGKLAYEQYF.